Below, one TCR beta chain is given with its context. Its target antigen remains unknown. No base quality information exists; no much larger clone differs at one position. Counted from cysteine to phenylalanine, this CDR3 has 14 amino acids. The entry retains the CDR3 DNA only, 42 bases that are in frame from base 1. Per the germline V gene (reference sequence), GTSNPN is the CDR1 and SVGIG is the CDR2. V is clipped by 4 bases and J by 4 bases, and the sequence between their germline boundaries is 16 bases long. The sample comes from a study of control samples from healthy donors and cancer patients (dated by TCRdb to between 2020 and 2021). The library was built by means of the immunoSEQ multiplex PCR assay. This is the immuneACCESS table as TCRdb keeps it, with only in-frame sequences that have V and J called. A part of the clones is gone; compared with another copy, unresolved V genes explain less than half, and the rest is unexplained. This sample is represented by roughly 130,000 clones; 90% of them were singletons. Clones ranked in the top ten supply around 2.5% of the sample.

The rearrangement joined TRBV30 to TRBJ1-1, with TRBD1 perhaps the D gene, on 5 matching bases. This TCR was recovered from a man between 18 and 29 years old in good health. Sequenced input: blood. In nucleotides, the sequence is TGTGCCTGGAAAAAGTTAGGGGCGATCACTGAAGCTTTCTTT. This yields the protein CAWKKLGAITEAFF. The entire variable domain, with the stretches around the CDR3 drawn from the reference TRBV30 and TRBJ1-1 proteins, is SQTIHQWPATLVQPVGSPLSLECTVEGTSNPNLYWYRQAAGRGLQLLFYSVGIGQISSEVPQNLSASRPQDRQFILSSKKLLLSDSGFYLCAWKKLGAITEAFFGQGTRLTVV.